This T cell receptor (beta chain) was identified during a study of beta chain features in type 1 diabetes. V was pared by 0 bases and J by 2 bases, with 10 bases between. Germline-derived CDR1 and CDR2 are MNHEY and SVGAGI. This CDR3 has 15 amino acids. Every bit of the isolated RNA underwent reverse transcription, so sequencing read expressed TCRB transcripts. Sequencing was performed with immunoSEQ multiplex PCR; in TCRdb, only in-frame clones are kept and a portion is missing. The sample consists of roughly 41,000 clones, approximately 50% of them appearing once. The origin of this receptor is a woman under 30 in good health. Sequencing was done on a sample of central memory CD4+ T cells from blood. This rearrangement joins TRBV6-5 to TRBJ1-1; D is ambiguous. CDR3: CASSYSYSLNTEAFF. The CDR3 coding sequence is TGTGCCAGCAGTTACTCTTACTCTTTAAACACTGAAGCTTTCTTT.